Listed here are 28 T cell receptor beta chains from one sample, sequenced in a study of T cell repertoires in cytomegalovirus infection. TCRdb analysed the reads with MiXCR anew, one entry per CDR3 protein. The table includes about 180,000 distinct CDR3 sequences, about an eighth detected once. The sample consisted of PBMCs. These TCRs come from a human donor in good health (CMV status not recorded). Some clones in this sample may be carry-over from other donors' samples.

The rearrangement joins TRBV6-1 to TRBJ2-4; a weak D match, TRBD2 (6 bases). The CDR3 contains 14 residues. The V end was cut by 0 bases, the J end by 11 bases, with 14 bases between. The germline gives CDR1 MNHNS, CDR2 SASEGT. CDR3 DNA: TGTGCCAGCAGTGAAGCGGGGGGAGCCGGGTTTCAGTACTTC. Amino acids: CASSEAGGAGFQYF.

The chain links TRBV7-6 to TRBJ1-5, with TRBD1 matching over 10 bases. The CDR3 runs 18 residues. Germline loops: CDR1 SGHVS, CDR2 FNYEAQ. With 3 bases clipped from V and 1 base from J, the junction kept 9 bases outside the gene matches. The CDR3 nucleotides read TGTGCCAGCAGCTTGGGGGGACAGGGGATTGCGAGCAATCAGCCCCAGCATTTT. It translates to CASSLGGQGIASNQPQHF.

The V and J genes are TRBV10-3 and TRBJ1-1; 9 bases agree with TRBD1. The CDR3 loop spans 13 amino acids. Germline V lookup: CDR1 ENHRY, CDR2 SYGVKD. V lost 4 bases and J lost 6; bases outside the gene matches: 3. CDR3 DNA sequence: TGTGCCATCAGTGGGACAGGGGAGGCTGAAGCTTTCTTT. It specifies CAISGTGEAEAFF.

This clonotype showed up many times. The chain links TRBV7-3 to TRBJ1-1; tentatively, D is TRBD1 (5 bases). Between the trimmed V and J ends, which lost 4 bases and 5 bases, there was a span of 17 bases. CDR3 length: 15 amino acids. Per the germline V gene, CDR1 is SGHTA and CDR2 is FQGTGA. In DNA, the CDR3 is TGTGCCAGCAGCTCCGGGGCAGGAGTGGAGACTGAAGCTTTCTTT. It yields the protein CASSSGAGVETEAFF.

To note about this clonotype: Since a much larger clone is just one base distant, this may be a read error. V is TRBV7-9 and J is TRBJ1-6, with D unresolved. From germline, CDR1 is SEHNR and CDR2 FQNEAQ (reference sequence). The CDR3 is 14 residues long. Trimming cost V 1 base and J 4 bases, with 5 bases left between them. The DNA for the CDR3 is TGTGCCAGCAGCTTAGAACAGTATAATTCACCCCTCCACTTT. It codes for CASSLEQYNSPLHF.

This clonotype was detected many times. The rearrangement joins TRBV7-6 to TRBJ2-1, with D possibly being TRBD1 (5 bases). The CDR3 has 14 residues. CDR1 SGHVS and CDR2 FNYEAQ come from the germline V gene. V was clipped by 2 bases and J by 12 bases, with 17 bases between them. CDR3 nucleotide sequence: TGTGCCAGCAGCTTAAGGGGCTCCAACAGTGGGCAGTTCTTC. This translates into CASSLRGSNSGQFF.

The chain recombines TRBV15 with TRBJ2-7; no reliable D call. CDR3 length: 14 residues. Germline V CDR1 and CDR2: LNHNV, YYDKDF (reference sequence). V was pared by 1 base and J by 0 bases, with 7 bases between. The CDR3 region is CATSRAGGSYEQYF. The CDR3 DNA is TGTGCCACCAGCAGAGCGGGTGGCTCCTACGAGCAGTACTTC. Combining the CDR3 with reference TRBV15 and TRBJ2-7 gives the whole variable domain DAMVIQNPRYQVTQFGKPVTLSCSQTLNHNVMYWYQQKSSQAPKLLFHYYDKDFNNEADTPDNFQSRRPNTSFCFLDIRSPGLGDTAMYLCATSRAGGSYEQYFGPGTRLTVT.

This clonotype was recorded at least ten times. The V and J genes are TRBV7-6 and TRBJ1-1; D is ambiguous. Trimming cost V 4 bases and J 0 bases, with 6 bases left between them. This CDR3 is built from 13 residues. Germline lookup yields CDR1 SGHVS and CDR2 FNYEAQ. This CDR3 reads CASSSDVNTEAFF. DNA of the CDR3: TGTGCCAGCAGCTCAGACGTGAACACTGAAGCTTTCTTT.

This clonotype came up many times. The chain employs TRBV7-2 and TRBJ2-7, with TRBD2 matching over 7 bases. The CDR3 sequence is 15 residues long. Germline CDR1 SGHTA, CDR2 FQGNSA. V shed 5 bases and J 4 bases; nucleotides not matched to a gene: 11. The CDR3 nucleotides are TGTGCCAGCAGCGCCGGGGGGAGCGGTCATTACGAGCAGTACTTC. It is translated as CASSAGGSGHYEQYF.

The V gene is TRBV18, the J gene TRBJ1-6; 7 bases align to TRBD1. CDR3 length: 16 amino acids. V trimming: 6 bases; J trimming: 8 bases; junction bases outside the gene matches: 13. Germline loops: CDR1 KGHSH, CDR2 LQKENI. The CDR3: CASSLRRARGDSPLHF. For the CDR3, the DNA is TGTGCCAGCTCTCTACGACGCGCCAGGGGGGATTCACCCCTCCACTTT.

At least ten counts were recorded for this clonotype. This rearrangement joins TRBV3-1 to TRBJ2-1; TRBD2 might be the D (5 bases). The CDR3 totals 13 residues. V dropped 1 base and J dropped 11 bases, with 12 bases sitting between them. Germline V lookup: CDR1 LGHDT, CDR2 YNNKEL (reference sequence). DNA for the CDR3: TGTGCCAGCAGCCAAGTATCGGGGAACAAGCAGTTCTTC. This sequence encodes CASSQVSGNKQFF.

This clonotype showed up many times. The chain employs TRBV11-2 and TRBJ2-2, with unresolved D. With 4 bases removed from V and 0 bases from J, the gap between germline ends came to 9 bases. This CDR3 comprises 15 residues. Germline V gene lookup returns CDR1 SGHAT and CDR2 FQNNGV. The DNA of the CDR3 is TGTGCCAGCAGCTCGCTAGGTGCGAACACCGGGGAGCTGTTTTTT. It yields the protein CASSSLGANTGELFF.

This clonotype was found a few times. V is TRBV4-1 and J is TRBJ2-2, with a tentative D call TRBD1 (5 bases). Per the germline V gene, CDR1 is MGHRA and CDR2 is YSYEKL. The CDR3 spans 16 residues. V lost 0 bases, J lost 3 bases, and 11 bases lay in between. CDR3 DNA: TGCGCCAGCAGCCAAGATCAAACAGGTTACACCGGGGAGCTGTTTTTT. Its translation is CASSQDQTGYTGELFF.

The chain carries TRBV20-1 and TRBJ2-5; possible D gene TRBD2, 6 bases. Trimming stripped 4 bases from V and 5 bases from J, with 20 bases between. CDR3 length equals 15 residues. Germline V gives CDR1 DFQATT, CDR2 SNEGSKA (reference sequence). Written as DNA, the CDR3 is TGCAGTGCTACCGGAGGAGCGGGCGACGGGGAGACCCAGTACTTC. It specifies CSATGGAGDGETQYF.

This chain uses TRBV15 with TRBJ2-7; D remains ambiguous. V dropped 3 bases and J dropped 4 bases, with 10 bases sitting between them. The CDR3 runs 13 residues. Germline assignment: CDR1 LNHNV and CDR2 YYDKDF (reference sequence). In DNA, the CDR3 is TGTGCCACCAGCAGGGTTTTCGAGTACGAGCAGTACTTC. Translation gives CATSRVFEYEQYF.

This clonotype was seen many times. The chain recombines TRBV6-1 with TRBJ2-7; TRBD2 might be the D (6 bases). CDR3 size: 14 residues. The V gene's germline CDR1 is MNHNS and CDR2 SASEGT. The V and J ends lost 2 bases and 1 base respectively, with 9 bases between them. The CDR3 coding sequence is TGTGCCAGCAGTGAACGGGGGAGGTCCTACGAGCAGTACTTC. As protein: CASSERGRSYEQYF.

This clonotype was counted a few times. CDR3 region: CASSLTGVPDYEQYF. The CDR3 DNA reads TGTGCCAGCAGTTTAACAGGGGTGCCGGACTACGAGCAGTACTTC. This rearrangement joins TRBV28 to TRBJ2-7, with TRBD1 matching 7 bases. There are 15 residues in the CDR3. CDR1 is MDHEN, CDR2 SYDVKM, per germline. J lost 3 bases, V lost 2 bases, and 7 bases had no gene match. The full variable domain, completed using reference TRBV28 and TRBJ2-7, is DVKVTQSSRYLVKRTGEKVFLECVQDMDHENMFWYRQDPGLGLRLIYFSYDVKMKEKGDIPEGYSVSREKKERFSLILESASTNQTSMYLCASSLTGVPDYEQYFGPGTRLTVT.

This clonotype was seen ten or more times. The rearrangement joins TRBV18 to TRBJ2-4, with no clear D. CDR3 length: 15 amino acids. The germline V and J ends were trimmed by 2 bases and 4 bases, with 12 bases remaining between them. Germline assignment: CDR1 KGHSH and CDR2 LQKENI. The chain's CDR3 is CASSPTITEKNIQYF. CDR3 sequence (DNA): TGTGCCAGCTCACCAACTATAACGGAAAAAAACATTCAGTACTTC.

The V and J genes are TRBV15 and TRBJ2-1; D is unclear. CDR3 length equals 13 residues. Trimming left V 1 base short and J 15 bases short, with 16 bases between. The germline V gene has CDR1 LNHNV and CDR2 YYDKDF (reference sequence). For the CDR3, the DNA is TGTGCCACCAGCAGAGTTCCAGCCTGGAAGCTGTTCTTC. Translating it yields CATSRVPAWKLFF.

This clonotype appeared many times. This chain joins TRBV28 and TRBJ1-5; D possibly corresponds to TRBD1 (5 bases). CDR1 and CDR2 from the germline V gene are MDHEN and SYDVKM. Trimming removed 5 bases at V and 2 bases at J, with 10 bases between. The CDR3 runs 14 residues. CDR3 sequence reads: CASSGSRGNQPQHF. As DNA, the CDR3 is TGTGCCAGCAGTGGGTCCAGGGGCAATCAGCCCCAGCATTTT. The full variable domain, with the rest looked up from reference TRBV28 and TRBJ1-5, is DVKVTQSSRYLVKRTGEKVFLECVQDMDHENMFWYRQDPGLGLRLIYFSYDVKMKEKGDIPEGYSVSREKKERFSLILESASTNQTSMYLCASSGSRGNQPQHFGDGTRLSIL.

There are many counts of this clonotype. The CDR3 region is CASGQGETQYF. Written as DNA, the CDR3 is TGTGCCAGCGGACAGGGGGAGACCCAGTACTTC. The rearrangement uses TRBV12-3 or TRBV12-4 and TRBJ2-5; the match to TRBD1 covers 9 bases. The CDR3 is made up of 11 amino acids. The V gene end was trimmed by 8 bases and the J gene end by 5 bases; junction bases not matched to a gene: 0.

This clonotype was detected a few times. The chain combines TRBV29-1 with TRBJ1-2, with no clear D. The CDR3 consists of 16 residues. The V gene's germline CDR1 is SQVTM and CDR2 ANQGSEA. The ends were cut back, 6 bases at V and 0 bases at J, with 20 bases in the middle. The CDR3 DNA follows: TGCAGCGTGCCCGACCTAGTCGGGGTCGCTAACTATGGCTACACCTTC. Its protein product is CSVPDLVGVANYGYTF.

There are a few counts of this clonotype. This chain uses TRBV7-6 with TRBJ1-5; no clear D gene. CDR1 and CDR2 (germline): SGHVS, FNYEAQ. The ends were cut back, 5 bases at V and 5 bases at J, with 7 bases in the middle. The CDR3 contains 12 residues. This CDR3 reads CASSRPYQPQHF. The CDR3 DNA is TGTGCCAGCAGCCGACCCTATCAGCCCCAGCATTTT.

This clonotype was seen many times. The chain couples TRBV7-2 to TRBJ2-1; tentative D call: TRBD2 (6 bases). Germline CDR1 is SGHTA and CDR2 is FQGNSA. This CDR3 contains 12 residues. Trimming pared 4 bases from V and 9 bases from J, leaving 10 bases between. The CDR3 region has the DNA TGTGCCAGCAGCTCTACTAGCCGTGAGCAGTTCTTC. This gives the protein CASSSTSREQFF.

There are a few counts of this clonotype. The V call is TRBV19, the J call TRBJ1-4; no definite D call. CDR1 and CDR2 (germline): LNHDA, SQIVND (reference sequence). Trimming cost V 6 bases and J 8 bases, with 19 bases left between them. The CDR3 is made up of 15 amino acids. The CDR3 protein is CASSTPKGNNEKLFF. The CDR3 nucleotides read TGTGCCAGTAGCACCCCGAAGGGAAATAACGAAAAACTGTTTTTT.

This clonotype appeared many times. This sequence joins TRBV7-9 and TRBJ1-4; D perhaps matches TRBD1 (5 bases). Germline CDR1 SEHNR, CDR2 FQNEAQ (reference sequence). The CDR3 length is 18 residues. Trimming took off 5 bases at V and 8 bases at J, with 27 bases between the two ends. The CDR3 DNA follows: TGTGCCAGCAGCGCGTGGGGCGGGGGAGGGTCGATTGGCGAAAAACTGTTTTTT. Translating it yields CASSAWGGGGSIGEKLFF. Full variable domain (rest looked up from reference TRBV7-9 and TRBJ1-4): DTGVSQNPRHKITKRGQNVTFRCDPISEHNRLYWYRQTLGQGPEFLTYFQNEAQLEKSRLLSDRFSAERPKGSFSTLEIQRTEQGDSAMYLCASSAWGGGGSIGEKLFFGSGTQLSVL.

This clonotype was counted at least ten times. The chain uses TRBV7-6 and TRBJ2-1; no firm D call. This CDR3 region has 14 residues. Germline loops: CDR1 SGHVS, CDR2 FNYEAQ. Between the trimmed V and J ends, which lost 3 bases and 5 bases, there was a span of 11 bases. In DNA, the CDR3 is TGTGCCAGCAGCTTGTACCGTGCAGACAATGAGCAGTTCTTC. Amino acid sequence: CASSLYRADNEQFF.

The chain is built from TRBV12-3 or TRBV12-4 and TRBJ1-4; D gene uncertain. This CDR3 contains 14 residues. The V gene lost 6 bases and the J gene lost 0 bases, with 8 bases spanning the gap. The CDR3 sequence is CASSLRATNEKLFF. CDR3 nucleotides: TGTGCCAGCAGCCTCAGAGCAACTAATGAAAAACTGTTTTTT.